This TCR beta chain emerged from a study of blood T cell repertoires in COVID-19. The junction had 4 bases not matched to a gene; V was cut back by 1 base and J by 3 bases. Per the germline V gene, CDR1 is KGHSH and CDR2 is LQKENI. The CDR3 contains 15 residues. Sequenced by immunoSEQ multiplex PCR; TCRdb stores in-frame clones only, minus some. The sample lists about 130,000 clones, around 89% occurring once. Turning to this clone: This sample includes further DNA sequences coding for the same CDR3.

This clonotype was sampled from a man in his 60s with COVID-19, enrolled during active disease. The sample taken for sequencing was peripheral blood. The chain combines TRBV18 with TRBJ2-7, with TRBD2 matching 9 bases. The CDR3 sequence is CASSPRGGDSYEQYF. The CDR3 DNA sequence: TGTGCCAGCTCACCACGCGGGGGGGACAGCTACGAGCAGTACTTC.